The source of this T cell receptor beta chain is a study of cytomegalovirus exposure and HLA in healthy donors. Study-level results: The study flagged approximately 180 TCR beta chains as cytomegalovirus-associated. Within the 130 or so validation repertoires, first-cohort TCR clusters tended to co-occur, according to a later analysis. Most TCR sequences were rare, but some public TCRs occurred in many donors. Confirmation was obtained in vitro that a few CMV-associated chains are specific for CMV antigens.

Assay used: immunoSEQ multiplex PCR; TCRdb lists only in-frame clones, some missing. The table has roughly 56,000 clones, 93% seen once. With respect to this clone: Its antigen is not identified.

The germline V gene has CDR1 WSHSY and CDR2 SAAADI. Trimming removed 8 bases from V and 3 bases from J, with 13 bases in between. The CDR3 contains 13 residues. The J gene is TRBJ1-1, the V gene TRBV10-2; a weak D match, TRBD1 (5 bases). This sequence originates from a young woman in good health and CMV-seropositive. The sequenced sample consisted of PBMCs. CDR3 DNA sequence: TGCGCCAGCGGCTACTCGGGGGACACTGAAGCTTTCTTT. Translated: CASGYSGDTEAFF.